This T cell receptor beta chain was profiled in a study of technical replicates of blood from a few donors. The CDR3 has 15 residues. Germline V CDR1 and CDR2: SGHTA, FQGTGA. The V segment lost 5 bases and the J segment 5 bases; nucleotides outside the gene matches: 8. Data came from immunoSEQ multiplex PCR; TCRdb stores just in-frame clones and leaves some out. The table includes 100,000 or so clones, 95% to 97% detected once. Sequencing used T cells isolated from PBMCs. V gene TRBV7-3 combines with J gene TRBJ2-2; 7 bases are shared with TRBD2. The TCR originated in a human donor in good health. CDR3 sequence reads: CASSPLGGWTGELFF. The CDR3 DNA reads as TGTGCCAGCAGCCCACTGGGGGGGTGGACCGGGGAGCTGTTTTTT.